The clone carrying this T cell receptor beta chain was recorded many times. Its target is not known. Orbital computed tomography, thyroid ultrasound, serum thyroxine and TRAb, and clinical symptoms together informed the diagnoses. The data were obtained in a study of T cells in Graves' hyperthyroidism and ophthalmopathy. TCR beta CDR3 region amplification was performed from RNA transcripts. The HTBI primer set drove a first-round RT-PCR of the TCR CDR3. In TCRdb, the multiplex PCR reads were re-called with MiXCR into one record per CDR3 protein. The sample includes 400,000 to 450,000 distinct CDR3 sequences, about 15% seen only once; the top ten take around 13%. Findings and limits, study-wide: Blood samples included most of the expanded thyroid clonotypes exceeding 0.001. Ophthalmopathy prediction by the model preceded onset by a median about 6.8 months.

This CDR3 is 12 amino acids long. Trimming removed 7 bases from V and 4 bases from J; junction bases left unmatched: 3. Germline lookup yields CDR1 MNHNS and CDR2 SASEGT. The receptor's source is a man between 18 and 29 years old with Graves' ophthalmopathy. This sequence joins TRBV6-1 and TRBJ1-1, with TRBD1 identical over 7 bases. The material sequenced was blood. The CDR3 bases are TGTGCCAGCATCAGGGGGGGCACTGAAGCTTTCTTT. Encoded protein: CASIRGGTEAFF.